These 13 T cell receptor beta chains originate from one sample sequenced in a study of beta chain features in type 1 diabetes. What was sequenced were expressed TCRB transcripts, since all of the isolated RNA had been reverse transcribed. Produced via immunoSEQ multiplex PCR; TCRdb's table is partial and in-frame only. Counted here are tens of thousands of clones, about a third occurring once; the ten biggest clones make up roughly 0.44%. The sample comprised stem cell memory CD4+ T cells from blood. The receptors derive from a woman under 30 in good health.

This clone has more than one count but fewer than ten. The rearrangement uses TRBV29-1 and TRBJ2-5, with 7 bases identical to TRBD2. Germline V gene data show CDR1 as SQVTM and CDR2 as ANQGSEA. The CDR3 is made up of 13 amino acids. J gave up 5 bases and V 3 bases, and 6 bases lay outside the gene matches. This chain's CDR3 is CSVEYPAGETQYF. CDR3 nucleotides: TGCAGCGTTGAGTATCCAGCGGGGGAGACCCAGTACTTC.

This clone occurred a few times. The J gene is TRBJ2-5, the V gene TRBV10-2; TRBD1 matches 7 bases. The CDR3 covers 12 residues. Germline CDR1 reads WSHSY; CDR2 reads SAAADI. Trimming removed 6 bases from V and 5 bases from J; junction bases left unmatched: 3. CDR3 coding DNA: TGCGCCAGCAGAACAGGGGTGGAGACCCAGTACTTC. It yields the protein CASRTGVETQYF.

This clone was seen more than once but under ten times. The chain carries TRBV7-2 and TRBJ1-5, with D possibly TRBD1 on 5 matching bases. Germline assignment: CDR1 SGHTA and CDR2 FQGNSA. The V end was cut by 5 bases, the J end by 10 bases, with 12 bases between. This CDR3 has 12 residues. The DNA of the CDR3 is TGTGCCAGCAGCCGACAGTCCCGCCCCCAGCATTTT. Its protein is CASSRQSRPQHF.

The J gene is TRBJ1-6, the V gene TRBV12-5; 7 positions agree with TRBD1. After removal of 5 bases from V and 6 bases from J, the junction contained 19 bases not matched to a gene. CDR1 and CDR2 (germline): LGHNT, FRNRAP. The CDR3 spans 19 residues. DNA for the CDR3: TGTGCTAGTGGTCGTCGACAGGGACCCGAGAACTTAGTTAATTCACCCCTCCACTTT. Translating it yields CASGRRQGPENLVNSPLHF.

The genes are TRBV10-3 and TRBJ2-7, with 9 bases identical to TRBD1. Germline V lookup: CDR1 ENHRY, CDR2 SYGVKD. CDR3 length equals 15 residues. V gave up 4 bases and J gave up 2 bases; unmatched junction bases: 6. The CDR3 DNA reads as TGTGCCATCAGTGCCGGGGACAGGGCTGCCTACGAGCAGTACTTC. Protein product: CAISAGDRAAYEQYF.

This chain uses TRBV7-2 with TRBJ2-5; D unresolved. The V gene's germline CDR1 is SGHTA and CDR2 FQGNSA. This CDR3 is 13 amino acids long. V was pared by 3 bases and J by 1 base, with 6 bases between. The CDR3 protein is CASSLAIQETQYF. For the CDR3, the DNA is TGTGCCAGCAGCTTGGCCATCCAAGAGACCCAGTACTTC.

The J gene is TRBJ2-2, the V gene TRBV7-6; TRBD2 is a possible D gene (5 bases). The CDR3 contains 15 residues. V was trimmed by 2 bases and J by 0 bases, leaving 7 bases between them. Germline V gene sequence: CDR1 SGHVS, CDR2 FNYEAQ. For the CDR3, the DNA is TGTGCCAGCAGCTTACCCGGGACGAACACCGGGGAGCTGTTTTTT. It specifies CASSLPGTNTGELFF.

This clone appeared a few times. CDR3 nucleotide sequence: TGTGCCAGCAGCCATGACGACAGGGGCCGGGGAGACATTCAGTACTTC. Residues: CASSHDDRGRGDIQYF. This chain connects TRBV4-2 to TRBJ2-4; 8 nucleotides match TRBD1. The length of the CDR3 is 16 residues. V lost 3 bases to trimming and J lost 8 bases; unmatched junction nucleotides: 12. Germline CDR1 LGHNA, CDR2 YNFKEQ.

The genes are TRBV6-1 and TRBJ1-2; D is undetermined. The V end was cut by 0 bases, the J end by 4 bases, with 6 bases between. CDR3 length: 13 amino acids. Germline lookup yields CDR1 MNHNS and CDR2 SASEGT. CDR3 sequence (DNA): TGTGCCAGCAGTGAAGCGAACAGCTATGGCTACACCTTC. Translating it yields CASSEANSYGYTF.

The V call is TRBV7-2, the J call TRBJ2-1; 8 bases are a match to TRBD2. There are 15 residues in the CDR3. In germline, CDR1 is SGHTA, CDR2 FQGNSA. V lost 5 bases to trimming and J lost 8 bases; unmatched junction nucleotides: 11. In nucleotides, the CDR3 is TGTGCCAGCAGCCTCGGGGGGGCCTCAGCCGATGAGCAGTTCTTC. This gives the protein CASSLGGASADEQFF.

In this sample, this clone turned up a few times. This chain uses TRBV2 with TRBJ2-3; D possibly corresponds to TRBD1 (5 bases). Germline-derived CDR1 and CDR2 are SNHLY and FYNNEI. V lost 8 bases and J 6 bases, leaving 18 bases between the germline ends. The CDR3 runs to 14 residues. The CDR3 DNA sequence: TGTGCCAGCGGCAGGGATCGGGTGGGGGATACGCAGTATTTT. This codes for CASGRDRVGDTQYF.

V gene TRBV10-3 combines with J gene TRBJ2-7; D is perhaps TRBD2 (5 bases). V lost 10 bases and J lost 0, with 13 bases in between. Germline-derived CDR1 and CDR2 are ENHRY and SYGVKD. The CDR3 extends over 13 amino acids. The CDR3, as DNA: TGTGCCACCTGGAGAGGGAGCTCCTACGAGCAGTACTTC. It codes for CATWRGSSYEQYF.

The chain recombines TRBV2 with TRBJ2-5; 7 bases match TRBD2. The CDR3 consists of 15 residues. The junction had 8 bases not matched to a gene; V was cut back by 4 bases and J by 3 bases. Germline CDR1 and CDR2: SNHLY and FYNNEI. The CDR3 loop is CASSVPASGEETQYF. In nucleotides, the CDR3 is TGTGCCAGCAGTGTCCCGGCTAGCGGAGAAGAGACCCAGTACTTC. Full variable domain (rest looked up from reference TRBV2 and TRBJ2-5): EPEVTQTPSHQVTQMGQEVILRCVPISNHLYFYWYRQILGQKVEFLVSFYNNEISEKSEIFDDQFSVERPDGSNFTLKIRSTKLEDSAMYFCASSVPASGEETQYFGPGTRLLVL.